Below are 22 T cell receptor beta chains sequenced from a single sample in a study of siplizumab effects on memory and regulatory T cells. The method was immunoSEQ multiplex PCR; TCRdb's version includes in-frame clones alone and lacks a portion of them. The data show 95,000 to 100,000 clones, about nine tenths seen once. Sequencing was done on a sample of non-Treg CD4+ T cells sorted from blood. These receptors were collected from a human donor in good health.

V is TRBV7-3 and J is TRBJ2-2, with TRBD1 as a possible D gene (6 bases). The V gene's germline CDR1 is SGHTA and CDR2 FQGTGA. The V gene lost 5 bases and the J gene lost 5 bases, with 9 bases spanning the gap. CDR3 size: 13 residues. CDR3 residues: CASSQGGTGELFF. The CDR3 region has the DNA TGTGCCAGCAGCCAAGGGGGAACCGGGGAGCTGTTTTTT.

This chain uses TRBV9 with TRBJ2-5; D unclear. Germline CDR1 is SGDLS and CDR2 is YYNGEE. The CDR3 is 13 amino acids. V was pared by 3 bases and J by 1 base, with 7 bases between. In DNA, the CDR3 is TGTGCCAGCAGCGGTGGTCCCCAAGAGACCCAGTACTTC. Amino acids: CASSGGPQETQYF. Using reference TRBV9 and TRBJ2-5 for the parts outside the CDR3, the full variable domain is DSGVTQTPKHLITATGQRVTLRCSPRSGDLSVYWYQQSLDQGLQFLIQYYNGEERAKGNILERFSAQQFPDLHSELNLSSLELGDSALYFCASSGGPQETQYFGPGTRLLVL.

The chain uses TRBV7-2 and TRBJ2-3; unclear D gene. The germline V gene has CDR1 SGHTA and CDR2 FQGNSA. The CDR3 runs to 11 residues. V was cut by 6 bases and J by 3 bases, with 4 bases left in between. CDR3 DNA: TGTGCCAGCAGATTTACAGATACGCAGTATTTT. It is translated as CASRFTDTQYF.

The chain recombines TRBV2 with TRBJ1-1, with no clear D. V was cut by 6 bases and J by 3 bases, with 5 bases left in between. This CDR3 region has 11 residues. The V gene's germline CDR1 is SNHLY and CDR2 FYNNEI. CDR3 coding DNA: TGTGCCAGCAGGTTAGACACTGAAGCTTTCTTT. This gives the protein CASRLDTEAFF. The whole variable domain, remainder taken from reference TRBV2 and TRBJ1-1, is EPEVTQTPSHQVTQMGQEVILRCVPISNHLYFYWYRQILGQKVEFLVSFYNNEISEKSEIFDDQFSVERPDGSNFTLKIRSTKLEDSAMYFCASRLDTEAFFGQGTRLTVV.

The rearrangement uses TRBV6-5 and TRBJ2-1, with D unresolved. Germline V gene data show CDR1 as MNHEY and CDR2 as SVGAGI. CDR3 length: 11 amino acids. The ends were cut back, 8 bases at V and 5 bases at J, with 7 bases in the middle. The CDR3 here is CASRRDNEQFF. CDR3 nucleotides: TGTGCCAGCCGGCGCGACAATGAGCAGTTCTTC.

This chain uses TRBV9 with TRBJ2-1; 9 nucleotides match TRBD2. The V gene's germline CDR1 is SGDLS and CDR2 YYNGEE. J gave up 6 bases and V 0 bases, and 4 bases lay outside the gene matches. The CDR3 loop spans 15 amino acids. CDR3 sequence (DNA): TGTGCCAGCAGCGTAGCGCTAGCGGGAACCAATGAGCAGTTCTTC. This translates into CASSVALAGTNEQFF.

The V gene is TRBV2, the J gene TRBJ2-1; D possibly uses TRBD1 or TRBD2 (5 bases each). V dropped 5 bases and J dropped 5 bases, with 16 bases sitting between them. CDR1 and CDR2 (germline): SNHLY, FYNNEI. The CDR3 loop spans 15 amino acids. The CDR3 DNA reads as TGTGCCAGCAGTCCCAGCAGGGCGGGCAACAATGAGCAGTTCTTC. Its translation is CASSPSRAGNNEQFF. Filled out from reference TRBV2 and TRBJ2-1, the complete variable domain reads EPEVTQTPSHQVTQMGQEVILRCVPISNHLYFYWYRQILGQKVEFLVSFYNNEISEKSEIFDDQFSVERPDGSNFTLKIRSTKLEDSAMYFCASSPSRAGNNEQFFGPGTRLTVL.

The CDR3 nucleotides are TGTGCCAGCAGGGATACCAAAAACATTCAGTACTTC. It yields the protein CASRDTKNIQYF. This chain links TRBV6-5 with TRBJ2-4; unclear D gene. The V gene's germline CDR1 is MNHEY and CDR2 SVGAGI. Trimming cost V 6 bases and J 2 bases, with 5 bases left between them. The CDR3 has 12 amino acids.

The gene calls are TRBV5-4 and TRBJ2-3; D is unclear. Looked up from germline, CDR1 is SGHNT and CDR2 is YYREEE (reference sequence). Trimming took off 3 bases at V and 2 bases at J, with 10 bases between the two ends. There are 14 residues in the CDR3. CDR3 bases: TGTGCCAGCAGCTCCAGTAGTGTCACAGATACGCAGTATTTT. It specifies CASSSSSVTDTQYF.

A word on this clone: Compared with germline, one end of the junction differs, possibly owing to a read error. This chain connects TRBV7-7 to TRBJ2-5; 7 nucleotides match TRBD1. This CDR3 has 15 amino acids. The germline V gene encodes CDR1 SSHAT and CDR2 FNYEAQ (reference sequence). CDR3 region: CASSLRGLLQETQYF. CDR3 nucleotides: TGTGCTAGCAGCTTAAGGGGGCTCCTTCAAGAGACCCAGTACTTC.

The CDR3 protein is CASSVAPGPLNTEAFF. The CDR3 DNA is TGTGCCAGCAGCGTAGCTCCGGGACCCTTGAACACTGAAGCTTTCTTT. J is TRBJ1-1 and V is TRBV9; the D gene is possibly TRBD1 (5 bases). Trimming pared 0 bases from V and 0 bases from J, leaving 12 bases between. Germline V CDR1 and CDR2: SGDLS, YYNGEE. The CDR3 runs 16 residues.

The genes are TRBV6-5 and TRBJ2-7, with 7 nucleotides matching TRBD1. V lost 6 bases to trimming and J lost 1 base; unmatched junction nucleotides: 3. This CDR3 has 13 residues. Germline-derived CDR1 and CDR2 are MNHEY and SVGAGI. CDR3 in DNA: TGTGCCAGCAGACCGACAGGGTCCTACGAGCAGTACTTC. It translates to CASRPTGSYEQYF.

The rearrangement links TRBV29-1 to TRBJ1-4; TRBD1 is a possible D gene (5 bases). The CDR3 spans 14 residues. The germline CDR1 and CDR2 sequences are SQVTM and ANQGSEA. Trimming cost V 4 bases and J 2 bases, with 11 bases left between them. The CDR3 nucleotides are TGCAGCGTTGTAGGGGTTGAGACTAATGAAAAACTGTTTTTT. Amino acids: CSVVGVETNEKLFF.

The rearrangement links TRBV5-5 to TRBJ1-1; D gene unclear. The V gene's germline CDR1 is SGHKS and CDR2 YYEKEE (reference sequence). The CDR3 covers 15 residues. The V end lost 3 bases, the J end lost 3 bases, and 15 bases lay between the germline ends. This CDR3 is CASSWRRSPDTEAFF. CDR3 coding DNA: TGTGCCAGCAGCTGGCGACGGTCCCCAGACACTGAAGCTTTCTTT. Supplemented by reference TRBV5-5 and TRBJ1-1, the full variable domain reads DAGVTQSPTHLIKTRGQQVTLRCSPISGHKSVSWYQQVLGQGPQFIFQYYEKEERGRGNFPDRFSARQFPNYSSELNVNALLLGDSALYLCASSWRRSPDTEAFFGQGTRLTVV.

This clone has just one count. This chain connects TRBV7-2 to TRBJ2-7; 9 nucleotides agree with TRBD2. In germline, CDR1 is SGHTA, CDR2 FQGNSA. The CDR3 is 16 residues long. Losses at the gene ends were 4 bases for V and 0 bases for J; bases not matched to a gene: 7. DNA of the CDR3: TGTGCCAGCAGCTCGCTAGCGGGAAGGAGCTCCTACGAGCAGTACTTC. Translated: CASSSLAGRSSYEQYF.

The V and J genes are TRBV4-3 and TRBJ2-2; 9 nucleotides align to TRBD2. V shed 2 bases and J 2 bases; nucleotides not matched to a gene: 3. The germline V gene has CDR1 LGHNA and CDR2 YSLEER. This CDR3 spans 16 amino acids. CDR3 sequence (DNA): TGCGCCAGCAGCCAAAATAGCGGGAGCAACACCGGGGAGCTGTTTTTT. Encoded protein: CASSQNSGSNTGELFF.

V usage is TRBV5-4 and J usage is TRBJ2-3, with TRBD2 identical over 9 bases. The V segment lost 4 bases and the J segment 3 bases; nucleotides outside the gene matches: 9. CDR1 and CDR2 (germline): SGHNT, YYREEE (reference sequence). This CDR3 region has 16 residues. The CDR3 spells CASSSNSGSRTDTQYF. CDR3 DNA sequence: TGTGCCAGCAGCAGTAATAGCGGGAGTCGGACAGATACGCAGTATTTT.

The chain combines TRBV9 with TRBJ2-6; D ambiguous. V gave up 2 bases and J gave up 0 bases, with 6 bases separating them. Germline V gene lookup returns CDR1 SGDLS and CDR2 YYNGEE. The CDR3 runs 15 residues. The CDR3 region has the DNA TGTGCCAGCAGCGTCCCTCTCTCTGGGGCCAACGTCCTGACTTTC. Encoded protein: CASSVPLSGANVLTF.

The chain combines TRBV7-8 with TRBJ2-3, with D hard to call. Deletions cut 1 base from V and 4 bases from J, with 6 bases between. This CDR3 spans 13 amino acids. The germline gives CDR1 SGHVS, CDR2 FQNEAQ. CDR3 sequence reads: CASSLVVADTQYF. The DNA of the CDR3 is TGTGCCAGCAGCTTAGTAGTTGCAGATACGCAGTATTTT. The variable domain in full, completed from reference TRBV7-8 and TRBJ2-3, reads GAGVSQSPRYKVAKRGQDVALRCDPISGHVSLFWYQQALGQGPEFLTYFQNEAQLDKSGLPSDRFFAERPEGSVSTLKIQRTQQEDSAVYLCASSLVVADTQYFGPGTRLTVL.

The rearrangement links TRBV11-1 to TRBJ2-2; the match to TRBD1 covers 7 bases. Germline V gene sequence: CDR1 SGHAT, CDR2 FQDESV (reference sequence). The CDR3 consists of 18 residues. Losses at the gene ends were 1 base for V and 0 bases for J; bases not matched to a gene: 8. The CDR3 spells CASSLVRWGQSNTGELFF. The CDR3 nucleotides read TGTGCCAGCAGCTTAGTGAGGTGGGGACAGTCGAACACCGGGGAGCTGTTTTTT.

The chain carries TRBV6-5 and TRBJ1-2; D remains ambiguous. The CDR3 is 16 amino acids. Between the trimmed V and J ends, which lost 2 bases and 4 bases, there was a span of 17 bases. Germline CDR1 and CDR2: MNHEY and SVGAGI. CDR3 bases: TGTGCCAGCAGTTACAAACCCGGGCCCGCAGGCTATGGCTACACCTTC. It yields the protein CASSYKPGPAGYGYTF.

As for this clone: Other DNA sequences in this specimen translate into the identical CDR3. CDR3 region: CASSLVLGDSYEQYF. The CDR3 DNA follows: TGTGCCAGCAGCTTAGTCCTAGGGGACTCCTACGAGCAGTACTTC. The V gene is TRBV7-2, the J gene TRBJ2-7, with D possibly matching TRBD1 (5 bases). Trimming removed 1 base from V and 0 bases from J, with 10 bases in between. CDR3 length: 15 amino acids. Germline CDR1 and CDR2: SGHTA and FQGNSA.